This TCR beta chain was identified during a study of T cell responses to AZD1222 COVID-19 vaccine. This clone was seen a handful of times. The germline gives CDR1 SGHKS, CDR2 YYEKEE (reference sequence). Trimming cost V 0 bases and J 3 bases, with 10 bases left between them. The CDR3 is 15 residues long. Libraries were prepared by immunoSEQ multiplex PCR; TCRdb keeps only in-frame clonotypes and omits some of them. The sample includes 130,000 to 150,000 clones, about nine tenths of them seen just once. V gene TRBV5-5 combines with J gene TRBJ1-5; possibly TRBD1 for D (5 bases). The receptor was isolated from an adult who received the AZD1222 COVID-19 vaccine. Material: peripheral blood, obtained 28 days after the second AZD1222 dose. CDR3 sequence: CASSLDGTVNQPQHF. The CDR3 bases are TGTGCCAGCAGCTTGGATGGGACGGTCAATCAGCCCCAGCATTTT.